This T cell receptor (beta chain) was recovered during a study of beta chain features in type 1 diabetes. General study points: Although PCR might favor shorter templates, it would do so equally in patients and controls. In all four CD4+ subsets, TCRB CDR3 length was significantly, moderately reduced in type 1 diabetes.

With regard to this clone: Its antigen is as yet unknown.

The authors reverse transcribed all of the isolated RNA, so sequencing captured expressed TCRB transcripts. Sequencing used immunoSEQ multiplex PCR; TCRdb keeps in-frame clones, though not all of them. The sample yields roughly 310,000 clones, 8% to 13% seen once. This sequence originates from a woman in her 30s in good health. Sequenced material: naive CD4+ T cells from blood.

CDR3 bases: TGTGCCAGCAGTTACTCGACAGGAGGTTCTGGCTATGGCTACACCTTC. Translating it yields CASSYSTGGSGYGYTF. The chain links TRBV6-5 to TRBJ1-2; D possibly corresponds to TRBD1 (6 bases). The CDR3 is made up of 16 amino acids. Germline assignment: CDR1 MNHEY and CDR2 SVGAGI. Trimming left V 0 bases short and J 4 bases short, with 15 bases between.